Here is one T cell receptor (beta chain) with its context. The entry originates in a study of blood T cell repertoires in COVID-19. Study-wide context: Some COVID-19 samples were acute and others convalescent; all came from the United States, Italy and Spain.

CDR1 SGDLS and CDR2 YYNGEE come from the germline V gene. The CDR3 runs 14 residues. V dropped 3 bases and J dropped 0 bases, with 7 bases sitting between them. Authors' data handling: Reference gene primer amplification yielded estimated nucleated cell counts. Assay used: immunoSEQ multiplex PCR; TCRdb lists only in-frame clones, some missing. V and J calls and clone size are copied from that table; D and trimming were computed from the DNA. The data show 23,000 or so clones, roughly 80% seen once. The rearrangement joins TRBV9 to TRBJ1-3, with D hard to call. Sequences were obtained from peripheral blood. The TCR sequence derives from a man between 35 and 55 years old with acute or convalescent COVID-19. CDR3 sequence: CASSAGSSGNTIYF. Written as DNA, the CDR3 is TGTGCCAGCAGCGCGGGGAGCTCTGGAAACACCATATATTTT.